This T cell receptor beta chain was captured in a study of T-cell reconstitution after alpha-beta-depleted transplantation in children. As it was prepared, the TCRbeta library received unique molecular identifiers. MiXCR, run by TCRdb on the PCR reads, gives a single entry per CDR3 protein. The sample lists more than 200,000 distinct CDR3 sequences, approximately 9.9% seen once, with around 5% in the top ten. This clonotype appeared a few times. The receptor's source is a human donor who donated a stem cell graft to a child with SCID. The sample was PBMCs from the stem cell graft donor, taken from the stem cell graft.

In nucleotides, the CDR3 is TGTGCCACCAGCAGAGATCGGCCGGGTGAAGCTTTCTTT. Its translation is CATSRDRPGEAFF. The rearrangement links TRBV15 to TRBJ1-1; no reliable D call. CDR3 size: 13 residues. V lost 0 bases and J 7 bases, leaving 9 bases between the germline ends. Germline lookup yields CDR1 LNHNV and CDR2 YYDKDF (reference sequence).